A single sample gave rise to the 6 T cell receptor beta chains below, sequenced in a study of CD8+ T cells in alopecia areata. Extracted from the samples, RNA was reverse transcribed into cDNA to serve as the sequencing template. Measured with immunoSEQ multiplex PCR; TCRdb has only the in-frame clones, and not every one. The table shows approximately 210,000 clones, with 45% to 65% occurring only once. Stated treatment: oral pan-JAK inhibitor, 5-10 mg twice daily. Source: CD4+ T cells sorted from blood, taken at week 4, from a patient treated with tofacitinib. The receptors here all came from a human donor with alopecia areata.

V usage is TRBV7-3 and J usage is TRBJ1-1; 9 bases map to TRBD1. The trim removed 1 base at V and 11 bases at J, leaving 11 bases unmatched. Germline CDR1 is SGHTA and CDR2 is FQGTGA. The length of the CDR3 is 15 residues. The CDR3 DNA is TGTGCCAGCAGCTTAAAAGAGGGACAGGGCGAACAGGCTTTCTTT. This translates into CASSLKEGQGEQAFF.

The V and J genes are TRBV29-1 and TRBJ2-6; D call uncertain. This CDR3 comprises 13 residues. V was shortened by 5 bases and J by 3 bases, with 8 bases between the two germline ends. Germline CDR1 is SQVTM and CDR2 is ANQGSEA. The CDR3 sequence: CSVLVFGANVLTF. The CDR3 region has the DNA TGCAGCGTTTTGGTCTTTGGGGCCAACGTCCTGACTTTC.

The rearrangement uses TRBV4-1 and TRBJ2-1, with D possibly matching TRBD2 (6 bases). This CDR3 comprises 14 residues. V lost 2 bases to trimming and J lost 8 bases, with 13 bases between them. Germline V CDR1 and CDR2: MGHRA, YSYEKL. The CDR3 nucleotides are TGCGCCAGCAGCCAATACGAGGCGGGGCATGAGCAGTTCTTC. It codes for CASSQYEAGHEQFF.

This chain joins TRBV5-6 and TRBJ2-7; weak D call: TRBD1 (6 bases). Germline CDR1 reads SGHDT; CDR2 reads YYEEEE. Trimming removed 0 bases from V and 1 base from J, with 11 bases in between. The CDR3 loop spans 15 amino acids. The CDR3 sequence: CASSLVRQVSYEQYF. CDR3 coding DNA: TGTGCCAGCAGCTTGGTACGACAGGTTTCCTACGAGCAGTACTTC.

This clone was recorded a few times. The rearrangement links TRBV7-2 to TRBJ2-3; 9 nucleotides match TRBD2. The CDR3 totals 14 residues. V shed 5 bases and J 7 bases; nucleotides not matched to a gene: 7. CDR1 is SGHTA, CDR2 FQGNSA, per germline. CDR3: CASSPRTSENTQYF. The DNA for the CDR3 is TGTGCCAGCAGCCCCCGGACTAGCGAAAATACGCAGTATTTT.

This clone appeared a single time. This CDR3 reads CASADRQDDIQYF. For the CDR3, the DNA is TGTGCCAGCGCCGACCGACAGGATGACATTCAGTACTTC. The gene calls are TRBV2 and TRBJ2-4, with D perhaps TRBD1 (6 bases). Germline V gene sequence: CDR1 SNHLY, CDR2 FYNNEI. Trimming pared 8 bases from V and 8 bases from J, leaving 16 bases between. The CDR3 is 13 amino acids.